Listed below are T cell receptor beta chains from one sample, sequenced in a study of blood T cell repertoires in COVID-19. This table comes from immunoSEQ multiplex PCR, and its TCRdb copy is limited to in-frame clones, with some not included. Altogether approximately 130,000 clones are present, around four fifths being singletons, with the ten largest covering roughly 25%. The sample taken for sequencing was peripheral blood. These receptors were collected from a human donor in a cohort sampled during active COVID-19. The CDR3 runs from the conserved cysteine through the conserved F or W. The order of the fields is clone size, D gene, V gene, J gene, CDR3 length, CDR3 protein, CDR3 DNA. The D gene is left open where the match is weak. The listing skips clone size in some rows; elsewhere it reads once, few, many or a size class.

size: -; D: TRBD1; V: TRBV6-4; J: TRBJ2-6; length: 18; CDR3: CASSVTGAGLSGANVLTF; DNA: TGTGCCAGCAGTGTTACAGGGGCTGGTCTTTCTGGGGCCAACGTCCTGACTTTC
size: -; D: -; V: TRBV7-9; J: TRBJ2-3; length: 12; CDR3: CASSLDRNTQYF; DNA: TGTGCCAGCAGCTTAGACAGGAATACGCAGTATTTT
size: few; D: TRBD1; V: TRBV11-1; J: TRBJ1-1; length: 13; CDR3: CASSLSGGAEAFF; DNA: TGTGCCAGCAGCCTGTCAGGGGGCGCTGAAGCTTTCTTT
size: -; D: TRBD2; V: TRBV28; J: TRBJ2-7; length: 14; CDR3: CASRNPLGGNEQYF; DNA: TGTGCCAGCAGAAATCCTTTGGGGGGGAACGAGCAGTACTTC
size: few; D: -; V: TRBV4-1; J: TRBJ2-5; length: 17; CDR3: CASSQELSPRRPETQYF; DNA: TGCGCCAGCAGCCAAGAATTAAGTCCTAGACGCCCAGAGACCCAGTACTTC
size: -; D: -; V: TRBV9; J: TRBJ2-3; length: 12; CDR3: CASMRVTDTQYF; DNA: TGTGCCAGCATGCGGGTCACAGATACGCAGTATTTT
size: -; D: TRBD1; V: TRBV28; J: TRBJ1-1; length: 16; CDR3: CATITGTGGAGTKAFF; DNA: TGTGCCACAATAACCGGGACAGGGGGCGCGGGCACTAAAGCTTTCTTT
size: -; D: -; V: TRBV7-3; J: TRBJ2-1; length: 13; CDR3: CASSQGPTNEQFF; DNA: TGTGCCAGCAGCCAGGGGCCGACCAATGAGCAGTTCTTC
size: once; D: TRBD1; V: TRBV11-2; J: TRBJ1-2; length: 14; CDR3: CASSFAGDSYGYTF; DNA: TGTGCCAGCAGCTTCGCAGGGGACAGCTATGGCTACACCTTC
size: -; D: TRBD2; V: TRBV9; J: TRBJ2-1; length: 15; CDR3: CASSGTSASYNEQFF; DNA: TGTGCCAGCAGCGGGACTAGCGCCTCCTACAATGAGCAGTTCTTC
size: -; D: -; V: TRBV4-2; J: TRBJ2-2; length: 17; CDR3: CASSQWGMESGTGELFF; DNA: TGTGCCAGCAGCCAGTGGGGTATGGAGAGCGGAACCGGGGAGCTGTTTTTT
size: -; D: TRBD1; V: TRBV9; J: TRBJ2-1; length: 14; CDR3: CASSVVNRGNEQFF; DNA: TGTGCCAGCAGCGTAGTTAACAGGGGCAATGAGCAGTTCTTC
size: -; D: -; V: TRBV6-5; J: TRBJ2-5; length: 13; CDR3: CASSTRGTETQYF; DNA: TGTGCCAGCAGTACCAGGGGAACGGAGACCCAGTACTTC
size: -; D: TRBD1; V: TRBV7-8; J: TRBJ2-7; length: 17; CDR3: CASSLGRGRGRGYEQYF; DNA: TGTGCCAGCAGCTTAGGAAGGGGCAGGGGGAGAGGCTACGAGCAGTACTTC
size: -; D: -; V: TRBV28; J: TRBJ2-1; length: 15; CDR3: CASNTRVKGYNEQFF; DNA: TGTGCCAGCAATACCAGGGTAAAGGGCTACAATGAGCAGTTCTTC
size: once; D: TRBD2; V: TRBV11-3; J: TRBJ2-1; length: 17; CDR3: CASSPSRLAGVHNEQFF; DNA: TGTGCCAGCAGCCCCAGTCGACTAGCGGGAGTCCACAATGAGCAGTTCTTC
size: -; D: -; V: TRBV9; J: TRBJ2-7; length: 15; CDR3: CASSANVQSSYEQYF; DNA: TGTGCCAGCAGCGCAAACGTACAGAGCTCCTACGAGCAGTACTTC
size: -; D: TRBD2; V: TRBV11-2; J: TRBJ2-3; length: 16; CDR3: CASSLDSAGVVDTQYF; DNA: TGTGCCAGCAGCTTAGATTCCGCGGGAGTAGTCGATACGCAGTATTTT
size: -; D: -; V: TRBV6-1; J: TRBJ2-2; length: 15; CDR3: CASSEGTPNTGELFF; DNA: TGTGCCAGCAGCGAAGGGACACCGAACACCGGGGAGCTGTTTTTT
size: many; D: -; V: TRBV2; J: TRBJ1-5; length: 15; CDR3: CASRVSGEFNQPQHF; DNA: TGTGCCAGCAGAGTTTCAGGGGAATTCAATCAGCCCCAGCATTTT
size: many; D: -; V: TRBV18; J: TRBJ2-2; length: 13; CDR3: CASSPSITGELFF; DNA: TGTGCCAGCTCACCTTCTATCACCGGGGAGCTGTTTTTT
size: -; D: -; V: TRBV5-1; J: TRBJ2-2; length: 16; CDR3: CASSLKSSANTGELFF; DNA: TGCGCCAGCAGCTTGAAGTCGTCAGCGAACACCGGGGAGCTGTTTTTT
size: -; D: TRBD1; V: TRBV27; J: TRBJ2-3; length: 15; CDR3: CASSPGQGYTDTQYF; DNA: TGTGCCAGCAGTCCAGGACAGGGGTACACAGATACGCAGTATTTT
size: -; D: -; V: TRBV4-1; J: TRBJ1-6; length: 17; CDR3: CASSQDPARAYNSPLHF; DNA: TGCGCCAGCAGCCAAGATCCGGCCAGGGCCTATAATTCACCCCTCCACTTT
size: many; D: TRBD1; V: TRBV2; J: TRBJ2-3; length: 17; CDR3: CASSEGGTGLNTDTQYF; DNA: TGTGCCAGCAGTGAAGGTGGGACAGGACTTAACACAGATACGCAGTATTTT
size: -; D: -; V: TRBV6-2/TRBV6-3; J: TRBJ1-5; length: 14; CDR3: CASSSRQGNQPQHF; DNA: TGTGCCAGCAGTTCCCGACAGGGCAATCAGCCCCAGCATTTT
size: -; D: TRBD1; V: TRBV30; J: TRBJ1-5; length: 14; CDR3: CAWSGGQGGQPQHF; DNA: TGTGCCTGGAGTGGCGGACAGGGTGGCCAGCCCCAGCATTTT
size: -; D: -; V: TRBV13; J: TRBJ1-3; length: 13; CDR3: CASGDLTGNTIYF; DNA: TGTGCCAGCGGCGACTTAACTGGAAACACCATATATTTT
size: -; D: TRBD1; V: TRBV7-3; J: TRBJ1-2; length: 17; CDR3: CASSLGAGTGHHYGYTF; DNA: TGTGCCAGCAGCTTAGGGGCCGGGACAGGGCACCACTATGGCTACACCTTC
size: -; D: -; V: TRBV24-1; J: TRBJ2-3; length: 15; CDR3: CATSDPGQEGNTQYF; DNA: TGTGCCACCAGTGACCCTGGACAGGAGGGGAATACGCAGTATTTT
size: -; D: -; V: TRBV3-1/TRBV3-2; J: TRBJ1-3; length: 14; CDR3: CASSHRQGRNTIYF; DNA: TGTGCCAGCAGCCACCGTCAGGGTAGGAACACCATATATTTT
size: -; D: -; V: TRBV7-8; J: TRBJ1-1; length: 13; CDR3: CASSLTDGTEAFF; DNA: TGTGCCAGCAGCTTAACTGATGGTACTGAAGCTTTCTTT
size: -; D: -; V: TRBV28; J: TRBJ1-1; length: 13; CDR3: CASRQSLNTEAFF; DNA: TGTGCCAGCCGACAGTCTTTGAACACTGAAGCTTTCTTT
size: -; D: -; V: TRBV4-1; J: TRBJ2-5; length: 15; CDR3: CASSPQDRQKETQYF; DNA: TGCGCCAGCAGCCCCCAGGACAGACAAAAGGAGACCCAGTACTTC
size: -; D: TRBD2; V: TRBV9; J: TRBJ2-5; length: 14; CDR3: CASSPRGGQETQYF; DNA: TGTGCCAGCAGCCCGCGGGGGGGCCAGGAGACCCAGTACTTC
size: -; D: TRBD1; V: TRBV24-1; J: TRBJ1-1; length: 15; CDR3: CATSPSDRGNTEAFF; DNA: TGTGCCACCAGTCCCTCGGACAGGGGGAACACTGAAGCTTTCTTT
size: -; D: TRBD1; V: TRBV18; J: TRBJ1-2; length: 15; CDR3: CASSPQGTGGNGYTF; DNA: TGTGCCAGCTCACCGCAAGGGACAGGGGGGAATGGCTACACCTTC
size: -; D: -; V: TRBV24-1; J: TRBJ2-7; length: 17; CDR3: CATKSGPRAGVTYEQYF; DNA: TGTGCCACCAAGTCGGGGCCTAGAGCGGGCGTCACCTACGAGCAGTACTTC
size: -; D: TRBD2; V: TRBV9; J: TRBJ2-7; length: 14; CDR3: CASSEGLAGYEQYF; DNA: TGTGCCAGCAGCGAGGGACTAGCGGGCTACGAGCAGTACTTC
size: few; D: TRBD2; V: TRBV19; J: TRBJ2-3; length: 17; CDR3: CASSIPGRETSTDTQYF; DNA: TGTGCCAGTAGTATACCAGGGCGGGAGACCAGCACAGATACGCAGTATTTT
size: few; D: -; V: TRBV5-1; J: TRBJ2-6; length: 16; CDR3: CASSLARGTGANVLTF; DNA: TGCGCCAGCAGCTTGGCCCGGGGAACTGGGGCCAACGTCCTGACTTTC
size: -; D: -; V: TRBV27; J: TRBJ1-4; length: 14; CDR3: CASRTTTGDEKLFF; DNA: TGTGCCAGCAGAACCACGACAGGAGACGAAAAACTGTTTTTT
size: -; D: TRBD1; V: TRBV7-2; J: TRBJ1-2; length: 14; CDR3: CASSSGDRVYGYTF; DNA: TGTGCCAGCAGCTCGGGGGACAGAGTCTATGGCTACACCTTC
size: -; D: TRBD1; V: TRBV5-1; J: TRBJ2-1; length: 14; CDR3: CASSPGTGGNEQFF; DNA: TGCGCCAGCAGCCCCGGGACAGGGGGGAATGAGCAGTTCTTC
size: -; D: TRBD2; V: TRBV28; J: TRBJ2-3; length: 16; CDR3: CASSGPGLAGSDTQYF; DNA: TGTGCCAGCAGTGGACCGGGACTAGCGGGATCAGATACGCAGTATTTT
size: -; D: TRBD1; V: TRBV7-2; J: TRBJ1-1; length: 14; CDR3: CASSLTGGRTEAFF; DNA: TGTGCCAGCAGCTTAACAGGGGGACGGACTGAAGCTTTCTTT
size: -; D: -; V: TRBV7-6; J: TRBJ2-1; length: 14; CDR3: CASSFGGWGDEQFF; DNA: TGTGCCAGCAGCTTTGGTGGGTGGGGCGATGAGCAGTTCTTC
size: many; D: -; V: TRBV2; J: TRBJ2-1; length: 14; CDR3: CASTDEGGPGEQFF; DNA: TGTGCCAGCACCGACGAGGGCGGGCCCGGCGAGCAGTTCTTC
size: -; D: -; V: TRBV11-2; J: TRBJ2-5; length: 14; CDR3: CASSPESPQETQYF; DNA: TGTGCCAGCAGCCCAGAATCGCCCCAAGAGACCCAGTACTTC
size: -; D: -; V: TRBV5-8; J: TRBJ1-1; length: 16; CDR3: CASSPGFTGGNSEAFF; DNA: TGTGCCAGCAGCCCGGGCTTCACCGGGGGGAACTCTGAAGCTTTCTTT
size: -; D: TRBD1; V: TRBV30; J: TRBJ2-1; length: 15; CDR3: CAWSSRTGVRNEQFF; DNA: TGTGCCTGGAGTTCTCGGACAGGGGTAAGGAATGAGCAGTTCTTC
size: -; D: TRBD1; V: TRBV6-6; J: TRBJ2-2; length: 15; CDR3: CASSPDRVGAGELFF; DNA: TGTGCCAGCAGCCCCGACAGGGTTGGCGCCGGGGAGCTGTTTTTT
size: -; D: TRBD1; V: TRBV28; J: TRBJ1-3; length: 15; CDR3: CASSMAGGAGNTIYF; DNA: TGTGCCAGCAGTATGGCAGGGGGCGCTGGAAACACCATATATTTT
size: -; D: -; V: TRBV2; J: TRBJ2-7; length: 14; CDR3: CASSDDRSSYEQYF; DNA: TGTGCCAGCAGCGATGACAGGAGCTCCTACGAGCAGTACTTC
size: -; D: -; V: TRBV27; J: TRBJ2-5; length: 12; CDR3: CASSQEGETQYF; DNA: TGTGCCAGCAGCCAAGAGGGAGAGACCCAGTACTTC
size: few; D: -; V: TRBV27; J: TRBJ1-3; length: 17; CDR3: CASRKGGWGGSGNTIYF; DNA: TGTGCCAGCAGGAAGGGGGGGTGGGGAGGATCTGGAAACACCATATATTTT
size: once; D: -; V: TRBV18; J: TRBJ2-2; length: 14; CDR3: CASSLTENTGELFF; DNA: TGTGCCAGCTCACTTACAGAGAACACCGGGGAGCTGTTTTTT